This T cell receptor (beta chain) stems from a study of OX40 agonist ivuxolimab in advanced cancers. The protocol was immunoSEQ multiplex PCR, while the TCRdb copy is restricted to in-frame clones and leaves out a portion. Of 70,000 or so clones detected, 92% appear once; the ten largest clones hold around 7.3%. This specimen was CD4+ or CD8+ T cells sorted from blood, taken in a trial of the OX40 agonist ivuxolimab. This clonotype was obtained from an adult with an advanced solid tumor such as melanoma, head and neck, liver or kidney cancer.

The CDR3 DNA reads as TGTGCCAGCAGCAAAGAACAGGGCAGCTATGGCTACACCTTC. Encoded protein: CASSKEQGSYGYTF. This chain joins TRBV21-1 and TRBJ1-2; the table names TRBD1, a call not compared with the DNA. TRBV21-1 is flagged as a pseudogene. There are 14 residues in the CDR3.